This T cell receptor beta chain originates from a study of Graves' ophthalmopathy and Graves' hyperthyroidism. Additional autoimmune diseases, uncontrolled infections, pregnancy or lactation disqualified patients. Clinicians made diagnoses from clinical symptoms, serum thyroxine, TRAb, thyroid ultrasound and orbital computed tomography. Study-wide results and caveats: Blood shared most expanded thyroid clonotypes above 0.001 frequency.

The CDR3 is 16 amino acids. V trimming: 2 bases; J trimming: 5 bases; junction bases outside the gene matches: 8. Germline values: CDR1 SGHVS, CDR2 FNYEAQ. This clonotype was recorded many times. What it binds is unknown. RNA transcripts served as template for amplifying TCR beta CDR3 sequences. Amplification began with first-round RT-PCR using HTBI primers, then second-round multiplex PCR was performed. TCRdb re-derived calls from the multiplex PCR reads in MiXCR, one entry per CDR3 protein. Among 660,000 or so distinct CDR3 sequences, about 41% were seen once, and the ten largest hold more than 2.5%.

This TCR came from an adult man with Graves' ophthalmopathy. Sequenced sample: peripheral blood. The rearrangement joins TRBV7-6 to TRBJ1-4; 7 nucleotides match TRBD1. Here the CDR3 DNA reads TGTGCCAGCAGCTTATATCCCAGGGGGAGGAATGAAAAACTGTTTTTT. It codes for CASSLYPRGRNEKLFF.